These 19 T cell receptor beta chains were all obtained from the same sample, sequenced in a study of Tregs in tolerant kidney transplant recipients. Using immunoSEQ multiplex PCR, the repertoire was profiled, and TCRdb retains in-frame clones only, with some absent. The table shows some 90,000 clones, with around 90% occurring only once. The sample was CD8+ T cells from blood. The receptors were sampled from a human donor in good health.

This clone was counted once. This chain joins TRBV5-1 and TRBJ1-4; 7 bases match TRBD1. CDR1 and CDR2 (germline): SGHRS, YFSETQ. The junction had 14 bases not matched to a gene; V was cut back by 3 bases and J by 6 bases. This CDR3 is 17 amino acids long. CDR3 sequence (DNA): TGCGCCAGCAGCTCAGGACCCACCGTAGGGGGCCATGAAAAACTGTTTTTT. Amino acids: CASSSGPTVGGHEKLFF.

A note on this clone: The identical CDR3 is also encoded by other nucleotide sequences in the sample. V gene TRBV6-1 combines with J gene TRBJ2-3; 13 bases match TRBD2. With 4 bases clipped from V and 4 bases from J, the junction kept 2 bases outside the gene matches. Germline values: CDR1 MNHNS, CDR2 SASEGT. This CDR3 has 15 amino acids. Here the CDR3 DNA reads TGTGCCAGCAGTGGACTAGCGGGAGGACCAGATACGCAGTATTTT. Translated, it gives CASSGLAGGPDTQYF.

This chain uses TRBV2 with TRBJ1-1; unclear D gene. This CDR3 comprises 11 residues. CDR1 SNHLY and CDR2 FYNNEI come from the germline V gene. V gave up 10 bases and J gave up 5 bases, with 11 bases separating them. The CDR3 nucleotides are TGTGCCACCAAAGGAAGGACTGAAGCTTTCTTT. Translation gives CATKGRTEAFF.

The chain couples TRBV5-5 to TRBJ2-4, with D unclear. Germline V lookup: CDR1 SGHKS, CDR2 YYEKEE (reference sequence). Trimming pared 4 bases from V and 4 bases from J, leaving 15 bases between. The CDR3 contains 15 residues. The CDR3: CASSPADFLKNIQYF. The CDR3 DNA sequence: TGTGCCAGCAGCCCCGCGGATTTTCTGAAAAACATTCAGTACTTC.

The chain links TRBV6-5 to TRBJ1-1, with D hard to call. Trimming shortened V by 8 bases and J by 1 base, and 11 bases separated the two germline ends. CDR1 and CDR2 from the germline V gene are MNHEY and SVGAGI. This CDR3 is 13 amino acids long. CDR3 amino acids: CASGVGQNTEAFF. CDR3 nucleotide sequence: TGTGCCAGCGGGGTGGGCCAGAACACTGAAGCTTTCTTT.

The rearrangement links TRBV7-8 to TRBJ2-3; 10 positions agree with TRBD2. Germline CDR1 SGHVS, CDR2 FQNEAQ. The CDR3 contains 19 residues. With V trimmed by 7 bases and J by 1 base, 17 bases remained unmatched. CDR3 loop: CASTALRASGGQGTDTQYF. In DNA form, the CDR3 reads TGTGCCAGCACCGCCCTTCGGGCTAGCGGGGGCCAGGGCACAGATACGCAGTATTTT.

This chain joins TRBV7-9 and TRBJ1-1; 7 bases align to TRBD1. With 4 bases clipped from V and 1 base from J, the junction kept 6 bases outside the gene matches. The germline CDR1 and CDR2 sequences are SEHNR and FQNEAQ (reference sequence). This CDR3 has 15 residues. The CDR3 here is CASSSPGTANTEAFF. In DNA, the CDR3 is TGTGCCAGCAGCTCGCCCGGGACAGCGAACACTGAAGCTTTCTTT.

CDR3 sequence reads: CASSYSGPVSYEQYF. The CDR3 DNA reads as TGTGCCAGCAGTTACTCGGGGCCAGTCTCCTACGAGCAGTACTTC. The chain carries TRBV6-6 and TRBJ2-7; TRBD1 might be the D (5 bases). Germline assignment: CDR1 MNHNY and CDR2 SVGAGI (reference sequence). The CDR3 totals 15 residues. Trimming stripped 0 bases from V and 0 bases from J, with 9 bases between.

The chain couples TRBV30 to TRBJ2-3; D not resolved. V was cut by 5 bases and J by 5 bases, with 8 bases left in between. The CDR3 covers 11 residues. Per the germline V gene, CDR1 is GTSNPN and CDR2 is SVGIG (reference sequence). The CDR3, as DNA: TGTGCCTGGGATATAGGAGATACGCAGTATTTT. Its protein is CAWDIGDTQYF. The entire variable domain, with the rest obtained from reference TRBV30 and TRBJ2-3, is as follows: SQTIHQWPATLVQPVGSPLSLECTVEGTSNPNLYWYRQAAGRGLQLLFYSVGIGQISSEVPQNLSASRPQDRQFILSSKKLLLSDSGFYLCAWDIGDTQYFGPGTRLTVL.

About this clone itself: Other DNA sequences in the sample encode the same CDR3. The chain links TRBV10-3 to TRBJ1-1, with D hard to call. V was cut by 0 bases and J by 1 base, with 3 bases left in between. The germline CDR1 and CDR2 sequences are ENHRY and SYGVKD. The CDR3 has 13 amino acids. This chain's CDR3 is CAISESGNTEAFF. CDR3 bases: TGTGCCATCAGTGAGTCAGGGAACACTGAAGCTTTCTTT.

The V gene is TRBV27, the J gene TRBJ2-1; TRBD2 aligns across 10 bases. The CDR3 consists of 15 residues. Trimming removed 1 base from V and 5 bases from J; junction bases left unmatched: 2. In germline, CDR1 is MNHEY, CDR2 SMNVEV (reference sequence). CDR3 protein: CASSLLLAGNNEQFF. DNA for the CDR3: TGTGCCAGCAGTTTATTACTAGCGGGGAACAATGAGCAGTTCTTC.

The V gene is TRBV6-1, the J gene TRBJ1-1; TRBD1 matches at 9 bases. CDR1 MNHNS and CDR2 SASEGT come from the germline V gene. With 3 bases clipped from V and 4 bases from J, the junction kept 3 bases outside the gene matches. The CDR3 sequence is 14 residues long. This CDR3 reads CASSEGQGATEAFF. Here the CDR3 DNA reads TGTGCCAGCAGTGAGGGACAGGGCGCCACTGAAGCTTTCTTT.

The genes are TRBV7-9 and TRBJ2-5; D perhaps matches TRBD1 (5 bases). Germline V CDR1 and CDR2: SEHNR, FQNEAQ (reference sequence). V lost 0 bases to trimming and J lost 1 base, with 15 bases between them. This CDR3 is 17 amino acids long. The chain's CDR3 is CASSLADQGIFQETQYF. CDR3 nucleotides: TGTGCCAGCAGCTTAGCAGACCAGGGTATTTTCCAAGAGACCCAGTACTTC.

The chain has TRBV27 and TRBJ2-7; D gene ambiguous. Germline-derived CDR1 and CDR2 are MNHEY and SMNVEV (reference sequence). The V and J ends lost 2 bases and 2 bases respectively, with 10 bases between them. This CDR3 is 14 amino acids long. CDR3: CASSLTGSPYEQYF. DNA of the CDR3: TGTGCCAGCAGTTTAACCGGATCTCCCTACGAGCAGTACTTC.

The rearrangement uses TRBV7-9 and TRBJ1-4; 8 nucleotides line up with TRBD1. CDR3 length equals 13 residues. With 5 bases clipped from V and 8 bases from J, the junction kept 4 bases outside the gene matches. Per the germline V gene, CDR1 is SEHNR and CDR2 is FQNEAQ (reference sequence). The CDR3 spells CASSPWTGEKLFF. CDR3 DNA: TGTGCCAGCAGCCCCTGGACAGGGGAAAAACTGTTTTTT.

On this clone: A read error may be the cause here, since a much bigger clone is one base away. This chain joins TRBV10-2 and TRBJ2-2; D may be TRBD1 (5 bases). The CDR3 extends over 13 amino acids. Germline loops: CDR1 WSHSY, CDR2 SAAADI. V dropped 3 bases and J dropped 3 bases, with 5 bases sitting between them. CDR3 amino acids: CASSDRDTGELFF. The DNA for the CDR3 is TGCGCCAGCAGTGACAGGGACACCGGGGAGCTGTTTTTT.

The rearrangement joins TRBV6-5 to TRBJ2-7; no clear D. CDR3 length: 14 amino acids. Trimming took off 2 bases at V and 0 bases at J, with 8 bases between the two ends. Germline CDR1 MNHEY, CDR2 SVGAGI. The CDR3 spells CASSYLVSSYEQYF. CDR3 bases: TGTGCCAGCAGTTACCTGGTTAGCTCCTACGAGCAGTACTTC.

The chain couples TRBV4-1 to TRBJ2-2, with a tentative D call TRBD2 (6 bases). The ends were cut back, 4 bases at V and 6 bases at J, with 18 bases in the middle. Germline V gene sequence: CDR1 MGHRA, CDR2 YSYEKL. This CDR3 contains 16 residues. This CDR3 reads CASSPLPRGLSGELFF. DNA for the CDR3: TGCGCCAGCAGCCCCCTCCCGCGGGGTCTATCCGGGGAGCTGTTTTTT.

This chain joins TRBV6-1 and TRBJ2-5; D remains ambiguous. The V gene lost 6 bases and the J gene lost 8 bases, with 10 bases spanning the gap. The germline V gene encodes CDR1 MNHNS and CDR2 SASEGT. The CDR3 contains 11 residues. CDR3 in DNA: TGTGCCAGCAGCCACTCCCTCACCCAGTACTTC. Translation: CASSHSLTQYF.